This T cell receptor (beta chain) was recovered during a study of blood T cells in healthy people across ages. Study at large: Per every two T cells, about one barcoded beta molecule was captured by template switching.

CDR3 length: 15 amino acids. The germline V gene encodes CDR1 SGHTA and CDR2 FQGNSA. The V gene end was trimmed by 5 bases and the J gene end by 2 bases; junction bases not matched to a gene: 7. This clonotype was detected only a few times. Its target is not known. Study results and limitations: Higher diversity and more naive CD4+ cells were features of long-lived donors, compared to aged donors.

Primed by a sample-barcoded 5' primer and a J-beta primer mix, a second PCR proceeded for roughly 6 to 12 cycles. Every cDNA molecule bore a tag from a template-switch adaptor containing 12 random nucleotides. TCRdb reprocessed the 5' RACE reads with MiXCR, giving one entry per CDR3 protein. The repertoire has approximately 1.5 million distinct CDR3 sequences, 30% to 40% of them found once; the top ten carry roughly 12%. This sequence originates from a woman under 40 in good health. Sequencing was performed on blood. This rearrangement joins TRBV7-2 to TRBJ2-5; TRBD2 matches at 8 bases. The CDR3 loop reads CASSRTRLAQETQYF. CDR3 bases: TGTGCCAGCAGCAGAACGCGACTAGCGCAAGAGACCCAGTACTTC.